These 10 T cell receptor beta chains were all obtained from the same sample, sequenced in a study of shared clonotypes between healthy human individuals. The repertoire was sequenced with immunoSEQ multiplex PCR; TCRdb's copy has only in-frame clones and lacks some. Of 760,000 or so clones listed, 96% are singletons. In the naive CD8 group, cells lacked CD45RO and were positively selected for CCR7, so terminally differentiated effector memory CD45RA+ cells were left out. Sequences were obtained from naive CD8+ T cells sorted from blood. The source is a man aged 25-45 years in good health.

This clone was counted once. This chain links TRBV29-1 with TRBJ2-3; 7 bases match TRBD2. V dropped 2 bases and J dropped 5; count of bases not matched to a gene: 10. Per the germline V gene, CDR1 is SQVTM and CDR2 is ANQGSEA. The CDR3 is made up of 15 amino acids. Here the CDR3 reads CSVELAGRRGDTQYF. The CDR3 DNA reads as TGCAGCGTTGAACTAGCCGGGAGGCGGGGAGATACGCAGTATTTT.

V usage is TRBV29-1 and J usage is TRBJ2-1; 8 positions agree with TRBD2. Germline lookup yields CDR1 SQVTM and CDR2 ANQGSEA. The CDR3 is made up of 14 amino acids. J lost 4 bases, V lost 6 bases, and 8 bases had no gene match. The CDR3 is CSVNGLAAYNEQFF. CDR3 in DNA: TGCAGCGTAAATGGACTAGCAGCTTACAATGAGCAGTTCTTC.

This clone was seen a single time. The CDR3: CASTFDGLSPRSGNTIYF. DNA of the CDR3: TGTGCCAGCACCTTCGACGGTTTGTCACCGAGGTCTGGAAACACCATATATTTT. J is TRBJ1-3 and V is TRBV11-2; D unclear. The length of the CDR3 is 18 residues. V shed 7 bases and J shed 1 base, with 23 bases lying between them. Per germline, CDR1 SGHAT and CDR2 FQNNGV.

J is TRBJ1-5 and V is TRBV27; D is unresolved. This CDR3 is built from 13 residues. The germline V gene has CDR1 MNHEY and CDR2 SMNVEV (reference sequence). The V end was cut by 2 bases, the J end by 11 bases, with 13 bases between. The CDR3 DNA reads TGTGCCAGCAGTTTACTCGGGAGCGGGTCCCAGCATTTT. This gives the protein CASSLLGSGSQHF.

This rearrangement joins TRBV4-3 to TRBJ2-1, with D maybe TRBD2 (5 bases). Trimming left V 0 bases short and J 1 base short, with 13 bases between. The CDR3 length is 17 residues. CDR1 and CDR2 (germline): LGHNA, YSLEER. The CDR3 coding sequence is TGCGCCAGCAGCCAAGATGGGTGGAGCGGATCCTACAATGAGCAGTTCTTC. Translation gives CASSQDGWSGSYNEQFF.

This clone was counted a single time. The rearrangement uses TRBV6-6 and TRBJ1-5, with 12 bases aligning to TRBD1. V was clipped by 6 bases and J by 6 bases; unmatched bases: 6. This CDR3 comprises 15 residues. Germline CDR1 reads MNHNY; CDR2 reads SVGAGI (reference sequence). CDR3 amino acids: CASSLPGQGAQPQHF. The CDR3 DNA reads as TGTGCCAGCAGCCTACCGGGACAGGGGGCTCAGCCCCAGCATTTT.

The chain links TRBV6-6 to TRBJ1-5; D is uncertain. The germline CDR1 and CDR2 sequences are MNHNY and SVGAGI (reference sequence). The CDR3 has 14 amino acids. Trimming took 10 bases from V and 1 from J, leaving 14 bases between them. For the CDR3, the DNA is TGTGCCATCGGGCCCTTTAACAGCAATCAGCCCCAGCATTTT. Its protein product is CAIGPFNSNQPQHF.

This clone appeared once. This rearrangement joins TRBV29-1 to TRBJ1-2; no reliable D call. V lost 3 bases to trimming and J lost 13 bases, with 12 bases between them. Per germline, CDR1 SQVTM and CDR2 ANQGSEA. This CDR3 spans 10 amino acids. The CDR3 is CSVDSRKGTF. As DNA, the CDR3 is TGCAGCGTTGATTCACGTAAGGGCACCTTC. Looking up the rest from reference TRBV29-1 and TRBJ1-2 gives the full variable domain: SAVISQKPSRDICQRGTSLTIQCQVDSQVTMMFWYRQQPGQSLTLIATANQGSEATYESGFVIDKFPISRPNLTFSTLTVSNMSPEDSSIYLCSVDSRKGTFGSGTRLTVV.

The CDR3 region is CASSQDLVGRTNTEAFF. For the CDR3, the DNA is TGCGCCAGCAGCCAAGATTTAGTAGGACGGACTAACACTGAAGCTTTCTTT. The chain couples TRBV4-3 to TRBJ1-1; D gene unclear. V lost 0 bases and J 2 bases, leaving 16 bases between the germline ends. Germline CDR1 and CDR2: LGHNA and YSLEER. The CDR3 has 17 amino acids.

The V gene is TRBV5-6, the J gene TRBJ2-2; no definite D call. Trimming shortened V by 0 bases and J by 1 base, and 4 bases separated the two germline ends. Germline values: CDR1 SGHDT, CDR2 YYEEEE. The CDR3 consists of 14 residues. The CDR3 coding sequence is TGTGCCAGCAGCTTGGCCTTGAACACCGGGGAGCTGTTTTTT. Protein product: CASSLALNTGELFF.